These 15 T cell receptor beta chains originate from one sample sequenced in a study of CD8+ T cells in alopecia areata. Following RNA extraction, reverse transcription yielded cDNA that acted as the sequencing template. Assay: immunoSEQ multiplex PCR; the TCRdb copy retains only in-frame clones and omits some. The table shows about 130,000 clones, with around 60% occurring only once. Sequencing used CD4+ T cells sorted from blood, obtained at week 0. Source of these receptors: a human donor with alopecia areata.

This clone has only a few counts. This rearrangement joins TRBV7-3 to TRBJ2-1; 14 bases match TRBD2. Germline trimming cut 5 bases from V and 8 bases from J; bases unmatched to any gene: 11. The germline V gene has CDR1 SGHTA and CDR2 FQGTGA. The CDR3 length is 17 residues. The CDR3 region is CASSNRTSGGSQDEQFF. CDR3 bases: TGTGCCAGCAGCAACAGGACTAGCGGGGGGTCCCAAGATGAGCAGTTCTTC.

V usage is TRBV6-1 and J usage is TRBJ1-6; possibly TRBD1 for D (5 bases). This CDR3 region has 13 residues. Germline V gene sequence: CDR1 MNHNS, CDR2 SASEGT. V was cut by 5 bases and J by 12 bases, with 14 bases left in between. This chain's CDR3 is CASSRDAGLPLHF. CDR3 bases: TGTGCCAGCAGTCGGGACGCGGGATTACCCCTCCACTTT.

This clone was seen a few times. V and J are TRBV6-6 and TRBJ2-7; 9 bases agree with TRBD1. Per the germline V gene, CDR1 is MNHNY and CDR2 is SVGAGI (reference sequence). The CDR3 spans 14 residues. V shed 8 bases, J shed 2 bases, and the junction held 7 bases outside the gene matches. CDR3 region: CASLGGQGPYEQYF. The CDR3 nucleotides read TGTGCCAGCTTAGGGGGACAGGGCCCCTACGAGCAGTACTTC.

The chain joins TRBV7-9 to TRBJ1-2, with D unresolved. The CDR3 is made up of 12 amino acids. CDR1 and CDR2 (germline): SEHNR, FQNEAQ (reference sequence). Trimming took 5 bases from V and 7 from J, leaving 11 bases between them. CDR3 protein: CASSQRTGGYTF. In nucleotides, the CDR3 is TGTGCCAGCAGCCAACGGACGGGTGGCTACACCTTC. Full variable domain (missing parts from reference TRBV7-9 and TRBJ1-2): DTGVSQNPRHKITKRGQNVTFRCDPISEHNRLYWYRQTLGQGPEFLTYFQNEAQLEKSRLLSDRFSAERPKGSFSTLEIQRTEQGDSAMYLCASSQRTGGYTFGSGTRLTVV.

This clone has just a few counts. Here the CDR3 DNA reads TGCGCCAGCAGCTGGGAGACAGGGGCCGGAACTGAAGCTTTCTTT. Protein product: CASSWETGAGTEAFF. The chain carries TRBV5-1 and TRBJ1-1; TRBD1 aligns across 8 bases. Germline V gene sequence: CDR1 SGHRS, CDR2 YFSETQ. The V segment lost 3 bases and the J segment 5 bases; nucleotides outside the gene matches: 9. This CDR3 region has 15 residues.

The genes are TRBV15 and TRBJ2-3; 15 bases agree with TRBD2. CDR1 is LNHNV and CDR2 is YYDKDF in the germline V gene (reference sequence). After removal of 1 base from V and 7 bases from J, the junction contained 6 bases not matched to a gene. The CDR3 sequence is 17 residues long. CDR3 coding DNA: TGTGCCACCAGCAGAGGGACTAGCGGGAGGGGGCGATATACGCAGTATTTT. Protein sequence: CATSRGTSGRGRYTQYF. The full variable domain, with the rest looked up from reference TRBV15 and TRBJ2-3, is DAMVIQNPRYQVTQFGKPVTLSCSQTLNHNVMYWYQQKSSQAPKLLFHYYDKDFNNEADTPDNFQSRRPNTSFCFLDIRSPGLGDTAMYLCATSRGTSGRGRYTQYFGPGTRLTVL.

This clone was seen only once. One junction end does not reproduce the germline sequence, and a read error may be involved. V usage is TRBV6-6 and J usage is TRBJ1-2; tentatively, D is TRBD1 (5 bases). The CDR3 consists of 13 residues. Germline CDR1 MNHNY, CDR2 SVGAGI (reference sequence). CDR3 DNA sequence: TGTGCCAGCAGTAACTCACGGGGGGGAGGCTACACCTTC. It is translated as CASSNSRGGGYTF.

This clone was recorded a few times. The rearrangement uses TRBV14 and TRBJ2-7; D is possibly TRBD2 (6 bases). There are 14 residues in the CDR3. V was clipped by 3 bases and J by 6 bases, with 15 bases between them. Looked up from germline, CDR1 is SGHDN and CDR2 is FVKESK. The CDR3 loop is CASSQRGGSAEQYF. CDR3 nucleotide sequence: TGTGCCAGCAGCCAGCGGGGTGGGTCTGCCGAGCAGTACTTC.

A few counts support this clone. V gene TRBV15 combines with J gene TRBJ2-7; 8 bases are a match to TRBD1. The V segment lost 0 bases and the J segment 3 bases; nucleotides outside the gene matches: 7. The CDR3 covers 16 residues. Germline V gives CDR1 LNHNV, CDR2 YYDKDF (reference sequence). CDR3 protein: CATSRDGGQGNYEQYF. Here the CDR3 DNA reads TGTGCCACCAGCAGAGATGGCGGACAGGGAAACTACGAGCAGTACTTC.

The rearrangement joins TRBV2 to TRBJ2-2, with TRBD2 matching over 7 bases. The V gene end was trimmed by 6 bases and the J gene end by 3 bases; junction bases not matched to a gene: 7. This CDR3 is 15 amino acids long. The germline gives CDR1 SNHLY, CDR2 FYNNEI. CDR3 loop: CASRVTSADTGELFF. The CDR3 DNA follows: TGTGCCAGCAGAGTAACTAGCGCTGACACCGGGGAGCTGTTTTTT.

The chain uses TRBV4-1 and TRBJ1-1, with D tentatively TRBD1 (6 bases). Trimming took off 3 bases at V and 1 base at J, with 12 bases between the two ends. Germline values: CDR1 MGHRA, CDR2 YSYEKL. This CDR3 spans 15 amino acids. CDR3 nucleotides: TGCGCCAGCAGCCAGGGAATACAGGGGAACACTGAAGCTTTCTTT. Residues: CASSQGIQGNTEAFF.

This clone was seen a handful of times. The chain links TRBV5-4 to TRBJ2-7, with D possibly TRBD1 on 6 matching bases. This CDR3 region has 14 residues. Looked up from germline, CDR1 is SGHNT and CDR2 is YYREEE (reference sequence). The germline V and J ends were trimmed by 4 bases and 0 bases, with 11 bases remaining between them. CDR3 sequence (DNA): TGTGCCAGCAGCACCCGGGACACCTCCTACGAGCAGTACTTC. It codes for CASSTRDTSYEQYF.

This clone has a handful of counts. The chain links TRBV7-2 to TRBJ2-5; D possibly corresponds to TRBD1 (5 bases). This CDR3 spans 13 amino acids. Trimming cost V 1 base and J 3 bases, with 6 bases left between them. Germline V CDR1 and CDR2: SGHTA, FQGNSA. CDR3 region: CASSLDRKETQYF. CDR3 nucleotide sequence: TGTGCCAGCAGCTTAGACAGGAAAGAGACCCAGTACTTC.

The chain is built from TRBV5-1 and TRBJ1-1; 7 nucleotides agree with TRBD1. The CDR3 runs to 15 residues. V trimming: 5 bases; J trimming: 1 base; junction bases outside the gene matches: 8. From germline, CDR1 is SGHRS and CDR2 YFSETQ. The CDR3 DNA is TGCGCCAGCAGTACTACGGGACAGTCGAACACTGAAGCTTTCTTT. This gives the protein CASSTTGQSNTEAFF.

The CDR3 DNA reads as TGTGCCAGCAGCCCCAACCTAGCGGGAGCCCCAGAGACCCAGTACTTC. Translating gives CASSPNLAGAPETQYF. The chain uses TRBV7-3 and TRBJ2-5; 10 nucleotides align to TRBD2. The J segment lost 4 bases and the V segment lost 5 bases, leaving 10 bases of the junction unmatched. CDR3 length: 16 residues. CDR1 and CDR2 (germline): SGHTA, FQGTGA. The variable domain in full, completed from reference TRBV7-3 and TRBJ2-5, reads GAGVSQTPSNKVTEKGKYVELRCDPISGHTALYWYRQSLGQGPEFLIYFQGTGAADDSGLPNDRFFAVRPEGSVSTLKIQRTERGDSAVYLCASSPNLAGAPETQYFGPGTRLLVL.